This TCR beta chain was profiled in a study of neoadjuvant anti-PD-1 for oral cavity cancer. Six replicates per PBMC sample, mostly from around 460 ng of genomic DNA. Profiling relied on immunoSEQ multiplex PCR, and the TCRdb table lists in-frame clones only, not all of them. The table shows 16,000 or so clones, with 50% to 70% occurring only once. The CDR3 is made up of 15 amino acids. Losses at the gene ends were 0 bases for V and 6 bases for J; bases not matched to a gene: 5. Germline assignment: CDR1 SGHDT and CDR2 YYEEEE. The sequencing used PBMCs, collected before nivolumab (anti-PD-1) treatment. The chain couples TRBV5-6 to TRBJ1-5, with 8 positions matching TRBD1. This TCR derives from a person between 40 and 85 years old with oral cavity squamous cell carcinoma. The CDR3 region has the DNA TGTGCCAGCAGCTTGGGTGGACAGGGACCTCAGCCCCAGCATTTT. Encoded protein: CASSLGGQGPQPQHF.